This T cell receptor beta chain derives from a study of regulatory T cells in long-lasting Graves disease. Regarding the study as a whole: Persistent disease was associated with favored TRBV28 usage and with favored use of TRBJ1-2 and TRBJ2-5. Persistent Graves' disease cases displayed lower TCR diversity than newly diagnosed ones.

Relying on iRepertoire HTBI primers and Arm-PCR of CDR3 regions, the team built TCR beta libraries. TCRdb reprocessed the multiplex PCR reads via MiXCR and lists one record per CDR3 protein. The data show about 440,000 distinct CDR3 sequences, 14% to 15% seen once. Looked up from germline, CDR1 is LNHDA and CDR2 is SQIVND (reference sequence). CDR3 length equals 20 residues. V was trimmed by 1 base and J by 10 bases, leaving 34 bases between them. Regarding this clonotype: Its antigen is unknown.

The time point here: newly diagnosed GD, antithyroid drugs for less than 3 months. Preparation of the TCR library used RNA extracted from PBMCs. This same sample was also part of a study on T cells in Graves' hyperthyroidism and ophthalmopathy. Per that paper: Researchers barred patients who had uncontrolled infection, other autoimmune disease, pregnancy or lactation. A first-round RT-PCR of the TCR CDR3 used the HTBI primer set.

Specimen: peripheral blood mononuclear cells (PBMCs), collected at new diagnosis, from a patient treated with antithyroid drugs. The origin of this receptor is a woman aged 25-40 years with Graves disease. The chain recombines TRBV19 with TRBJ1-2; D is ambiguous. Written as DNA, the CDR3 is TGTGCCAGTAGTATAGCAGCGAGAGCTGGCCCGGGTGCGGGCTTGAGCGTCTACACCTTC. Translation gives CASSIAARAGPGAGLSVYTF.